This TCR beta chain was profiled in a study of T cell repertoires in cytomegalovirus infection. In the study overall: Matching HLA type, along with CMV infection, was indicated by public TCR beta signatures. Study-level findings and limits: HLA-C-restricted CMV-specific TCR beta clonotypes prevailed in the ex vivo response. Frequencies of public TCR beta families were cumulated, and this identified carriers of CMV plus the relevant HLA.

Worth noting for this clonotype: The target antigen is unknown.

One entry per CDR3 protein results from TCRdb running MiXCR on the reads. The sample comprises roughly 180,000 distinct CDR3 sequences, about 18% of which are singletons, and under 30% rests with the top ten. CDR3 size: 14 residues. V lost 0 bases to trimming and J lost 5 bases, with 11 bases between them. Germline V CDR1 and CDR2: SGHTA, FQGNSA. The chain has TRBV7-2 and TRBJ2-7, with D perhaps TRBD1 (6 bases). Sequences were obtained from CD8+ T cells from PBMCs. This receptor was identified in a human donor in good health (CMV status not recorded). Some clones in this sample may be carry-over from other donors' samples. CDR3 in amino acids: CASSLAGAGNEQYF. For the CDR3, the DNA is TGTGCCAGCAGCTTAGCGGGGGCAGGGAACGAGCAGTACTTC.